This T cell receptor beta chain was obtained from a study of metastatic and nonmetastatic thyroid tumors. Looking at the study overall: The study looked at repertoires side by side in blood and in tumor or nodule tissue from malignant and benign thyroid patients.

MiXCR reprocessed the PCR reads for TCRdb. The sample has approximately 22,000 clones, over 10% seen once; the top ten hold over 11%. Patients had received no treatment of any kind before thyroid surgery. This clone has ten or more counts. The receptor's source is a female donor with papillary thyroid cancer or a benign thyroid nodule (not recorded which). Some clones in this sample may be carry-over from other donors' samples. Sequences were obtained from blood.

The CDR3: CASGREVEETQYF. Written as DNA, the CDR3 is TGTGCCAGCGGGCGGGAGGTGGAGGAGACCCAGTACTTC. The V gene is TRBV2, the J gene TRBJ2-5; TRBD2 aligns across 8 bases. V shed 8 bases, J shed 5 bases, and the junction held 7 bases outside the gene matches. The CDR3 extends over 13 amino acids. Germline CDR1 and CDR2: SNHLY and FYNNEI.